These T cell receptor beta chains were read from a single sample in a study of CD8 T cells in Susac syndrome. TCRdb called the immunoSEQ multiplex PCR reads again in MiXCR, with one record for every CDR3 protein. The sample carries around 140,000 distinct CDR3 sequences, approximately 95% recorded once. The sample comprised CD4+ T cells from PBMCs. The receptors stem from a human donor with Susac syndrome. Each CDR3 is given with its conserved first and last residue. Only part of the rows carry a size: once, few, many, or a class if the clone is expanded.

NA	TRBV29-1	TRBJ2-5	CSVPSGSYQETQYF
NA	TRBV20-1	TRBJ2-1	CSAWPGRDEQFF
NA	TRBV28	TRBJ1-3	CASSGGSGNTIYF
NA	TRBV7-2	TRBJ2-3	CASSRGDRVGTQYF
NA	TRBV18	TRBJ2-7	CASSQRSGLAGTYEQYF
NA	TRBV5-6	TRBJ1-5	CASSMGQFNQPQHF
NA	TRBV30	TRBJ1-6	CAGGQPGQSNSPLHF
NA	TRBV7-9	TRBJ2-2	CASSRGQYTGELFF
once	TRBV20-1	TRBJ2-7	CSAPEGGSYEQYF
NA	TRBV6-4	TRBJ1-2	CASDYGYTF
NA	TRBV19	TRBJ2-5	CASRDWSSAQETQYF
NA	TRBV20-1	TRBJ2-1	CSASKGLIGDEQFF
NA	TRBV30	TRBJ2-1	CAWSRDEVSYNEQFF
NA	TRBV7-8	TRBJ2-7	CASSSWTSGVGEQYF
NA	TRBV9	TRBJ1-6	CASSVEGDRSPLHF
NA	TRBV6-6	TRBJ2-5	CASSSGTGRETQYF